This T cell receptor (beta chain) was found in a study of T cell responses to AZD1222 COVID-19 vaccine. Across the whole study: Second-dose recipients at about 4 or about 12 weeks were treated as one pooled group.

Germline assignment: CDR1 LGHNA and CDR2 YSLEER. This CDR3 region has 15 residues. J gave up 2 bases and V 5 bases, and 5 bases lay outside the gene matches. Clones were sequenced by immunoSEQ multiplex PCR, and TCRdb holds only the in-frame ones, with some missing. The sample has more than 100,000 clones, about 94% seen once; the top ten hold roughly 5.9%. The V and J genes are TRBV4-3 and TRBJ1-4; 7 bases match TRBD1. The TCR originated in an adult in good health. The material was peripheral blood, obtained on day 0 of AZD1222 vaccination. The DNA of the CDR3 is TGCGCCAGCAGCGAAACAGGGGCTACTAATGAAAAACTGTTTTTT. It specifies CASSETGATNEKLFF.